This T cell receptor (beta chain) was documented in a study of shared clonotypes between healthy human individuals. Study summary: A few men and a couple of women, aged 18 to 49, were donors. Findings and caveats of the study: Naive CD4 clonotypes were shared across several donors at roughly 5%. Among donors, the sharing of clonotypes was expected to be influenced by sequencing depth.

Naive-designated CD8 cells lacked CD45RO, were positively enriched for CCR7, and omitted terminally differentiated effector memory CD45RA+ cells. The germline CDR1 and CDR2 sequences are MNHNS and SASEGT. The CDR3 has 14 residues. V was shortened by 3 bases and J by 4 bases, with 12 bases between the two germline ends. In the original analysis: Because ImmunoSEQ provided only junction sequences with no quality scores, the filtering differed. Libraries were prepared by immunoSEQ multiplex PCR; TCRdb keeps only in-frame clonotypes and omits some of them. V and J calls and clone size are given by that table; D and trimming were obtained from the DNA. The table includes more than 2 million clones, 85% to 95% detected once. Concerning this clone itself: Its antigen is not identified.

Material for sequencing was naive CD8+ T cells from PBMCs. The source is a man aged 18 to 29 in good health. Some clones in this sample may be carry-over from other donors' samples. The chain joins TRBV6-1 to TRBJ1-2; D call uncertain. DNA for the CDR3: TGTGCCAGCAGTGACCCGGCAGTCACCTATGGCTACACCTTC. Its protein is CASSDPAVTYGYTF.